The clone carrying this TCR beta chain was found a few times. The sample comes from a study of blood T cell repertoires in COVID-19. The table came from immunoSEQ multiplex PCR; TCRdb's copy has only in-frame clones and leaves some out. The data hold roughly 240,000 clones, with around 82% observed a single time. V was pared by 2 bases and J by 5 bases, with 10 bases between. Per germline, CDR1 SGHRS and CDR2 YFSETQ. The CDR3 is 13 amino acids. V usage is TRBV5-1 and J usage is TRBJ1-2; D possibly corresponds to TRBD1 (6 bases). Material for sequencing was peripheral blood. This TCR was recovered from a woman aged 70-85 years with acute or convalescent COVID-19. CDR3: CASSLQGPYGYTF. CDR3 bases: TGCGCCAGCAGCTTACAGGGCCCATATGGCTACACCTTC.